The present TCR beta chain was sequenced within a study of response to subunit inactivated influenza vaccine. On this clonotype: Its specificity is not known.

Germline V gene data show CDR1 as DFQATT and CDR2 as SNEGSKA (reference sequence). The CDR3 is 15 amino acids. Trimming cost V 3 bases and J 8 bases, with 20 bases left between them. Study-level results: Every seasonal influenza vaccination brings in few new T cells, the authors suggested.

From the RT-PCR reads, TCRdb called clonotypes with MiXCR, one entry per CDR3 protein. The data contain around 180,000 distinct CDR3 sequences, around 9% of them singletons. The V gene is TRBV20-1, the J gene TRBJ2-1; D unresolved. The TCR was taken from a man in his fifties or sixties who received an inactivated influenza vaccine. The material sequenced was non-naive T cells sorted from PBMCs, taken on the day of vaccination. The CDR3 DNA reads TGCAGTGCTAGCCCGCTAGGCCAAACTGGATATGAGCAGTTCTTC. This encodes CSASPLGQTGYEQFF.